Each of the 3 T cell receptor beta chains below was sequenced from the same sample in a study of cytomegalovirus exposure and HLA in healthy donors. Vbeta (60) and Jbeta (13) primers were used in the PCR. Here immunoSEQ multiplex PCR was the method, and the copy in TCRdb shows in-frame clones only, minus some. The table lists under 200,000 clones, about three quarters of them singletons, with around 2.8% in the top ten. The sequenced sample consisted of PBMCs. The receptors were sampled from a woman between 40 and 55 years old in good health and CMV-seropositive.

This chain links TRBV7-2 with TRBJ1-2; D remains unclear. Trimming cost V 3 bases and J 2 bases, with 4 bases left between them. Germline-derived CDR1 and CDR2 are SGHTA and FQGNSA. The CDR3 length is 12 residues. The CDR3 loop is CASSFENYGYTF. The CDR3 DNA sequence: TGTGCCAGCAGCTTTGAGAACTATGGCTACACCTTC.

The V call is TRBV13, the J call TRBJ2-3, with 9 bases aligning to TRBD2. J gave up 1 base and V 5 bases, and 13 bases lay outside the gene matches. The CDR3 has 18 residues. The V gene's germline CDR1 is PRHDT and CDR2 FYEKMQ (reference sequence). CDR3 DNA sequence: TGTGCCAGCAGCCCCGAGGGTAGCGGGAGAATGGGCACAGATACGCAGTATTTT. This gives the protein CASSPEGSGRMGTDTQYF. The whole variable domain, remainder taken from reference TRBV13 and TRBJ2-3, is AAGVIQSPRHLIKEKRETATLKCYPIPRHDTVYWYQQGPGQDPQFLISFYEKMQSDKGSIPDRFSAQQFSDYHSELNMSSLELGDSALYFCASSPEGSGRMGTDTQYFGPGTRLTVL.

The chain uses TRBV2 and TRBJ2-3, with 8 nucleotides matching TRBD2. This CDR3 has 15 residues. The junction had 7 bases not matched to a gene; V was cut back by 8 bases and J by 0 bases. Germline V lookup: CDR1 SNHLY, CDR2 FYNNEI. The CDR3 protein is CASGGRGASTDTQYF. The CDR3, as DNA: TGTGCCAGCGGAGGGCGGGGGGCTAGCACAGATACGCAGTATTTT. Together with reference TRBV2 and TRBJ2-3, the CDR3 gives the full variable domain: EPEVTQTPSHQVTQMGQEVILRCVPISNHLYFYWYRQILGQKVEFLVSFYNNEISEKSEIFDDQFSVERPDGSNFTLKIRSTKLEDSAMYFCASGGRGASTDTQYFGPGTRLTVL.